This T cell receptor beta chain was found in a study of T cell responses to AZD1222 COVID-19 vaccine. This clone was observed a handful of times. Only in-frame clones appear in the TCRdb table, and some are missing; sequencing was by immunoSEQ multiplex PCR. Of tens of thousands of clones listed, about 80% are singletons. The CDR3 is 17 residues long. CDR1 SQVTM and CDR2 ANQGSEA come from the germline V gene. V shed 4 bases and J 1 base; nucleotides not matched to a gene: 12. Source: peripheral blood, taken on day 0 of AZD1222 vaccination. This TCR derives from an adult in good health. J is TRBJ2-5 and V is TRBV29-1; 10 bases fit TRBD1. In DNA form, the CDR3 reads TGCAGCGTTGTTCCGTGGGGACAGGGGTCTCGCCAAGAGACCCAGTACTTC. Protein sequence: CSVVPWGQGSRQETQYF.